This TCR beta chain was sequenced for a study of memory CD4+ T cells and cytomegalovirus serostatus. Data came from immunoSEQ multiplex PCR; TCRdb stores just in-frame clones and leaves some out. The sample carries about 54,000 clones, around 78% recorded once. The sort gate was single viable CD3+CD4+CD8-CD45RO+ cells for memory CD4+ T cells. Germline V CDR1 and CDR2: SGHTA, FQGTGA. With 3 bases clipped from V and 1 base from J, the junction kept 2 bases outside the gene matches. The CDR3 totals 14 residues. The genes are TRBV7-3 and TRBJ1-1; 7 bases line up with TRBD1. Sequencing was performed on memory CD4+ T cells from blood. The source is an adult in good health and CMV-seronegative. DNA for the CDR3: TGTGCCAGCAGCTTCGGGACAGCGAACACTGAAGCTTTCTTT. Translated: CASSFGTANTEAFF.